This TCR beta chain was obtained from a study of blood T cells in healthy people across ages. Points from the study as a whole: Per million T cells, TCR beta diversity dropped roughly linearly as age increased.

Germline V lookup: CDR1 SGHRS, CDR2 YFSETQ. V gave up 0 bases and J gave up 4 bases, with 10 bases separating them. This CDR3 region has 14 residues. Turning to this clonotype: What it binds is not known.

Each donor's blood draw was 8.5 to 10 milliliters of peripheral blood. In each sample, at least 7 million PBMCs were isolated. Combining a sample-barcoded 5' primer with a J-beta primer mix, a second PCR ran for 7 to 11 cycles. Each cDNA molecule was tagged by a template-switch adaptor with 12 random nucleotides. TCRdb analysed the 5' RACE reads with MiXCR anew, one entry per CDR3 protein. Of 790,000 or so distinct CDR3 sequences listed, around three fifths were seen once; the top ten hold roughly 25%. This TCR was sampled from a man aged 40-49 years in good health. The J gene is TRBJ1-2, the V gene TRBV5-1; no definite D call. Sample: blood. In DNA, the CDR3 is TGCGCCAGCAGCTTGGACAGTGGGCCCTATGGCTACACCTTC. Protein: CASSLDSGPYGYTF.